Sequencing of this T cell receptor beta chain was carried out in a study of T cells in localized non-small cell lung cancer. Produced via immunoSEQ multiplex PCR; TCRdb's table is partial and in-frame only. The repertoire has about 5,000 clones, approximately 29% of them found once; the top ten carry over 9%. This clone is classed as medium-sized. Antigen specificity is unknown. Overall study findings and caveats: Adjacent lung exhibited a median of approximately 59 among the 100 most abundant tumor clones. Higher adjacent-lung clonality was associated with shorter survival. Adjacent uninvolved lung tissue had the highest T cell clonality, exceeding tumor.

The clonotype comes from a male donor aged 60 or over with stage III lung adenocarcinoma. The sequencing here drew on lung tumor tissue, taken before any cancer treatment.

The CDR3 region is CASSLMGVGGTGELFF. CDR3 in DNA: TGTGCCAGCAGTTTAATGGGGGTCGGGGGCACCGGGGAGCTGTTTTTT. This chain joins TRBV28 and TRBJ2-2; D might be TRBD2 (6 bases). Trimming removed 2 bases at V and 4 bases at J, with 14 bases between. CDR3 length equals 16 residues. The germline V gene encodes CDR1 MDHEN and CDR2 SYDVKM. Drawing the rest from reference TRBV28 and TRBJ2-2, the complete variable domain is DVKVTQSSRYLVKRTGEKVFLECVQDMDHENMFWYRQDPGLGLRLIYFSYDVKMKEKGDIPEGYSVSREKKERFSLILESASTNQTSMYLCASSLMGVGGTGELFFGEGSRLTVL.